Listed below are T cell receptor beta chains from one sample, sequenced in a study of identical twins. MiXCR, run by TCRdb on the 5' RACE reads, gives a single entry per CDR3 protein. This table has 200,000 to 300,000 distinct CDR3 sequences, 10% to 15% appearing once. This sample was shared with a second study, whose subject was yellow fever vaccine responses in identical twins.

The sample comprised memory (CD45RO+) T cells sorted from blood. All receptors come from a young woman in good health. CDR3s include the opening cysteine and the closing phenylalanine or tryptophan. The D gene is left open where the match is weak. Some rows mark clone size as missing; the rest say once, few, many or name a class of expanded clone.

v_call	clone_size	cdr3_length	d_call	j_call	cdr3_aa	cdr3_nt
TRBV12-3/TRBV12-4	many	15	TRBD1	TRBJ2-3	CASRLTTGGPDTQYF	TGTGCCAGCAGATTGACGACAGGGGGACCAGATACGCAGTATTTT
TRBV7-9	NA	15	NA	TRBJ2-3	CASSLMAQPTDTQYF	TGTGCCAGCAGCTTGATGGCGCAGCCCACAGATACGCAGTATTTT
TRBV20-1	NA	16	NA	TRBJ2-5	CSATGGLWGLQETQYF	TGCAGTGCTACCGGCGGGTTGTGGGGTCTCCAAGAGACCCAGTACTTC
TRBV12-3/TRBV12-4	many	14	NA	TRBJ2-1	CASSLGGAINEQFF	TGTGCCAGCAGTTTAGGGGGGGCGATCAATGAGCAGTTCTTC
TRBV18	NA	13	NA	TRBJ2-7	CASSNRGSYEQYF	TGTGCCAGCTCAAACCGGGGCTCCTACGAGCAGTACTTC
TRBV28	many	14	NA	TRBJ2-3	CASSLGQLTDTQYF	TGTGCCAGCAGTTTAGGACAGCTCACAGATACGCAGTATTTT
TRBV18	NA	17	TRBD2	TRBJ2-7	CASSPIPTSGSFDEQYF	TGTGCCAGCTCACCAATACCGACTAGCGGGAGTTTCGACGAGCAGTACTTC
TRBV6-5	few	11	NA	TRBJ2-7	CASLREDEQYF	TGTGCCAGCCTTAGGGAGGACGAGCAGTACTTC
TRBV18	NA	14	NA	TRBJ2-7	CASSPLSSAYEQYF	TGTGCCAGCTCACCACTCAGTAGCGCCTACGAGCAGTACTTC
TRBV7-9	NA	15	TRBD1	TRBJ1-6	CASRPAGTENSPLHF	TGTGCCAGCAGACCGGCCGGGACAGAAAATTCACCCCTCCACTTT
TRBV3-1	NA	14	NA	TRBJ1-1	CASSQGRMNTEAFF	TGTGCCAGCAGCCAAGGTCGGATGAACACTGAAGCTTTCTTT
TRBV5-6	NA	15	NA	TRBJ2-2	CASSETGISNGELFF	TGTGCCAGCAGCGAAACAGGGATTAGTAACGGGGAGCTGTTTTTT
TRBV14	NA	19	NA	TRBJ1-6	CASSQEVVLGAFLRSPLHF	TGTGCCAGCAGCCAAGAAGTTGTCCTTGGGGCCTTTTTACGTTCACCCCTCCACTTT
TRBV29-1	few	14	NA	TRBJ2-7	CSVEDTGDTYEQYF	TGCAGCGTTGAAGATACTGGGGACACCTACGAGCAGTACTTC
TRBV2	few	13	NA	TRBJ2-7	CASSQGLSYEQYF	TGTGCCAGTTCCCAGGGACTCTCCTACGAGCAGTACTTC
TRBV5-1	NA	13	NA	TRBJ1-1	CASSLGQGGEAFF	TGCGCCAGCAGCTTGGGCCAGGGTGGTGAAGCTTTCTTT
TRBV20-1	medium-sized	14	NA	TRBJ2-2	CSARGGANTGELFF	TGCAGTGCTAGGGGCGGGGCGAACACCGGGGAGCTGTTTTTT
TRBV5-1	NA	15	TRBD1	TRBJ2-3	CASSLEDRGRNTQYF	TGCGCCAGCAGCTTGGAGGACAGGGGGCGGAATACGCAGTATTTT
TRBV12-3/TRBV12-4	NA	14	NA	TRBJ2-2	CASNLKKNTGELFF	TGTGCCAGCAATTTGAAGAAGAACACCGGGGAGCTGTTTTTT
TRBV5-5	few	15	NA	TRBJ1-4	CASSLGGPSNEKLFF	TGTGCCAGCAGCTTGGGCGGGCCCTCTAATGAAAAACTGTTTTTT
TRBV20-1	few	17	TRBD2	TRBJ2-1	CSAYEVQTSGFYNEQFF	TGCAGTGCTTATGAGGTCCAGACTAGCGGATTCTACAATGAGCAGTTCTTC
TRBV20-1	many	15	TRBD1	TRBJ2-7	CSASGDSEFTYEQYF	TGCAGTGCTAGTGGGGACAGCGAATTCACCTACGAGCAGTACTTC
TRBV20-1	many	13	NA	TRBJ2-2	CSARDTNTGELFF	TGCAGTGCTAGAGATACGAACACCGGGGAGCTGTTTTTT
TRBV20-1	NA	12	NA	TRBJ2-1	CSARSGSLEQFF	TGCAGTGCTAGATCGGGGTCTTTAGAGCAGTTCTTC
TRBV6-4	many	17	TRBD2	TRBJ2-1	CASSDSAAAGGLDEQFF	TGTGCCAGCAGTGACTCGGCGGCAGCGGGGGGGCTAGATGAGCAGTTCTTC
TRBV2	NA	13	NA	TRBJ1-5	CASATGNVGPQHF	TGTGCCAGCGCCACAGGGAACGTGGGGCCCCAGCATTTT
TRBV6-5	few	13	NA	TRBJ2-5	CASSSDSQETQYF	TGTGCCAGCAGTTCCGACAGCCAAGAGACCCAGTACTTC
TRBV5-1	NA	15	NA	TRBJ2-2	CASSIGEQDTGELFF	TGCGCCAGCAGCATAGGGGAGCAGGACACCGGGGAGCTGTTTTTT
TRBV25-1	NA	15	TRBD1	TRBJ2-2	CASSERQGAAGELFF	TGTGCCAGCAGTGAGCGACAGGGGGCGGCCGGGGAGCTGTTTTTT
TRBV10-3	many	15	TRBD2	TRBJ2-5	CAISAGTSAGETQYF	TGTGCCATCAGTGCTGGGACTAGCGCGGGAGAGACCCAGTACTTC
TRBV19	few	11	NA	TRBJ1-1	CAGRQNTEAFF	TGTGCCGGGAGACAGAACACTGAAGCTTTCTTT
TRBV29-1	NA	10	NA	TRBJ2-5	CSVGQETQYF	TGCAGCGTCGGGCAAGAGACCCAGTACTTC
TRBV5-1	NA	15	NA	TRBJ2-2	CASSSHQLATGELFF	TGCGCCAGCAGCTCGCACCAGCTGGCCACCGGGGAGCTGTTTTTT
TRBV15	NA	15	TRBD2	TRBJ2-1	CATSRSGRVDNEQFF	TGTGCCACCAGCAGGAGCGGGAGAGTAGACAATGAGCAGTTCTTC
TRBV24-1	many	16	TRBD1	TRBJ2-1	CATSGGTGSSYNEQFF	TGTGCCACCAGTGGCGGGACAGGGAGCTCCTACAATGAGCAGTTCTTC
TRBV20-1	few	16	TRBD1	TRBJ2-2	CSARKSGQGNTGELFF	TGCAGTGCTAGGAAATCGGGACAGGGGAACACCGGGGAGCTGTTTTTT
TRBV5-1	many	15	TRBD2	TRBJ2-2	CASSFSSGSTGELFF	TGCGCCAGCAGCTTTTCTAGCGGGAGCACCGGGGAGCTGTTTTTT
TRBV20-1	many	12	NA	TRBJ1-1	CSASRGGTEAFF	TGCAGTGCTTCGAGAGGGGGCACTGAAGCTTTCTTT
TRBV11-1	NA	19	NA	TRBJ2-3	CASSLAFGPQGPRPDTQYF	TGTGCCAGCAGCTTAGCGTTTGGGCCTCAGGGGCCCCGTCCAGATACGCAGTATTTT
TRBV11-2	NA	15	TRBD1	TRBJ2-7	CASSLSWQGAHEQYF	TGTGCCAGCAGCTTAAGCTGGCAGGGGGCACACGAGCAGTACTTC
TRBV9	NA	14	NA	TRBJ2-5	CASSGDLYQETQYF	TGTGCCAGCAGCGGGGACCTGTACCAAGAGACCCAGTACTTC
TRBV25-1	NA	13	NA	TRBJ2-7	CASSTPNVHEQYF	TGTGCCAGCTCTACCCCCAATGTCCACGAGCAGTACTTC
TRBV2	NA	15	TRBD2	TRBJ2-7	CASSGFASGSDEQYF	TGTGCCAGCAGTGGTTTCGCTAGCGGGAGCGACGAGCAGTACTTC
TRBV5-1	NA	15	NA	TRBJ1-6	CASSLALDSGPPLHF	TGCGCCAGCAGCTTGGCGTTGGACAGCGGCCCCCCCCTCCACTTT
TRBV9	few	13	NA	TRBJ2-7	CASSEDGFYEQYF	TGTGCCAGCAGCGAGGACGGATTCTACGAGCAGTACTTC
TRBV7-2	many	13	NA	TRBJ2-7	CASSFQGRYEQYF	TGTGCCAGCAGCTTTCAGGGGCGGTACGAGCAGTACTTC
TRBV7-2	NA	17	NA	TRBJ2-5	CASSLASTRGGEETQYF	TGTGCCAGCAGCTTAGCCTCAACAAGGGGGGGAGAAGAGACCCAGTACTTC
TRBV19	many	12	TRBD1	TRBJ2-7	CATRDSFDEQYF	TGTGCCACCCGGGACAGTTTCGACGAGCAGTACTTC